What follows are 16 T cell receptor beta chains derived from one specimen sequenced in a study of blood T cell repertoires in COVID-19. Libraries were prepared by immunoSEQ multiplex PCR; TCRdb keeps only in-frame clonotypes and omits some of them. The data show 250,000 to 300,000 clones, 86% seen once. The sequencing input was peripheral blood. Receptor source: a woman in her 30s with COVID-19, enrolled during active disease.

DNA for the CDR3: TGCGCCAGCAGCTTGGGACAGGGATGGGCAGATACGCAGTATTTT. Translating it yields CASSLGQGWADTQYF. The rearrangement joins TRBV5-1 to TRBJ2-3; 7 bases are shared with TRBD1. J lost 4 bases, V lost 0 bases, and 5 bases had no gene match. The CDR3 consists of 15 residues. The germline V gene has CDR1 SGHRS and CDR2 YFSETQ.

This sequence joins TRBV20-1 and TRBJ1-1; D call uncertain. V was clipped by 3 bases and J by 0 bases, with 5 bases between them. CDR3 length: 12 amino acids. Germline CDR1 and CDR2: DFQATT and SNEGSKA (reference sequence). CDR3: CSASYMNTEAFF. Here the CDR3 DNA reads TGCAGTGCTAGTTATATGAACACTGAAGCTTTCTTT.

The CDR3 protein is CASRTSGTGFEKLFF. The CDR3 DNA reads TGTGCCAGCAGAACGTCCGGGACAGGGTTTGAAAAACTGTTTTTT. The genes are TRBV6-5 and TRBJ1-4, with 9 bases lining up with TRBD1. With V trimmed by 6 bases and J by 7 bases, 9 bases remained unmatched. The CDR3 is made up of 15 amino acids. Germline CDR1 reads MNHEY; CDR2 reads SVGAGI.

This sequence joins TRBV27 and TRBJ1-2; the match to TRBD1 covers 8 bases. CDR3 length equals 13 residues. Germline lookup yields CDR1 MNHEY and CDR2 SMNVEV (reference sequence). V lost 3 bases to trimming and J lost 6 bases; unmatched junction nucleotides: 3. The DNA of the CDR3 is TGTGCCAGCAGTTTCAGACAGGGGAATGGCTACACCTTC. Its protein is CASSFRQGNGYTF.

This CDR3 is CASSFFTGLNTEAFF. The DNA for the CDR3 is TGCGCCAGCAGCTTCTTTACAGGGTTGAACACTGAAGCTTTCTTT. The V call is TRBV5-1, the J call TRBJ1-1; D may be TRBD1 (6 bases). Germline V gene lookup returns CDR1 SGHRS and CDR2 YFSETQ. Between the trimmed V and J ends, which lost 2 bases and 0 bases, there was a span of 11 bases. The CDR3 spans 15 residues.

This chain links TRBV2 with TRBJ1-1, with D possibly being TRBD1 (5 bases). The CDR3 length is 13 residues. V lost 9 bases, J lost 2 bases, and 13 bases lay in between. Germline V gives CDR1 SNHLY, CDR2 FYNNEI. CDR3 sequence reads: CARRSDSNTEAFF. CDR3 bases: TGTGCCAGACGATCAGACAGCAACACTGAAGCTTTCTTT.

This clone appeared once. The chain recombines TRBV6-5 with TRBJ2-3; the D gene is possibly TRBD1 (6 bases). The CDR3 contains 15 residues. V was clipped by 7 bases and J by 0 bases, with 14 bases between them. Germline assignment: CDR1 MNHEY and CDR2 SVGAGI. The CDR3 sequence: CASTSVGASTDTQYF. The CDR3 nucleotides are TGTGCCAGCACCTCAGTGGGGGCAAGCACAGATACGCAGTATTTT.

This clone was seen only once. CDR3 in DNA: TGTGCCAGCAGTTACTCGGACAGGACGAACGGTGAAGCTTTCTTT. Translation gives CASSYSDRTNGEAFF. The chain employs TRBV6-6 and TRBJ1-1, with 7 bases identical to TRBD1. V shed 0 bases and J 7 bases; nucleotides not matched to a gene: 8. The CDR3 covers 15 residues. Germline CDR1 and CDR2: MNHNY and SVGAGI (reference sequence).

This chain connects TRBV5-6 to TRBJ2-1; 12 nucleotides agree with TRBD1. With 3 bases clipped from V and 7 bases from J, the junction kept 5 bases outside the gene matches. Germline CDR1 and CDR2: SGHDT and YYEEEE. This CDR3 has 15 residues. Here the CDR3 reads CASSSGTGGFNEQFF. As DNA, the CDR3 is TGTGCCAGCAGCTCCGGGACAGGGGGCTTTAATGAGCAGTTCTTC.

This sequence joins TRBV9 and TRBJ2-7, with 8 bases fitting TRBD2. Trimming cost V 5 bases and J 3 bases; bases outside gene matches: 7. The CDR3 length is 14 residues. From germline, CDR1 is SGDLS and CDR2 YYNGEE. The CDR3 sequence: CASSITGTSYEQYF. Written as DNA, the CDR3 is TGTGCCAGCAGTATTACCGGGACTAGCTACGAGCAGTACTTC.

The chain couples TRBV19 to TRBJ1-2, with unresolved D. The CDR3 consists of 11 residues. V was shortened by 5 bases and J by 4 bases, with 5 bases between the two germline ends. Germline assignment: CDR1 LNHDA and CDR2 SQIVND (reference sequence). CDR3 sequence reads: CASSPSYGYTF. CDR3 DNA: TGTGCCAGTAGTCCGTCCTATGGCTACACCTTC.

This sequence joins TRBV30 and TRBJ1-6; D unclear. The CDR3 consists of 13 residues. Between the trimmed V and J ends, which lost 0 bases and 9 bases, there was a span of 9 bases. CDR1 and CDR2 from the germline V gene are GTSNPN and SVGIG (reference sequence). DNA of the CDR3: TGTGCCTGGAGTGTTTCGGGAGGTTCACCCCTCCACTTT. This translates into CAWSVSGGSPLHF.

This clone was detected only a few times. V and J are TRBV27 and TRBJ1-2; TRBD1 is a possible D gene (6 bases). Per the germline V gene, CDR1 is MNHEY and CDR2 is SMNVEV (reference sequence). The CDR3 consists of 18 residues. Trimming left V 4 bases short and J 2 bases short, with 23 bases between. CDR3 nucleotides: TGTGCCAGCAGTTCGAATCGGCCCGAACAGGGAGGGAACTATGGCTACACCTTC. Translated: CASSSNRPEQGGNYGYTF.

This chain connects TRBV6-1 to TRBJ1-1; D gene uncertain. Germline CDR1 MNHNS, CDR2 SASEGT. V was clipped by 3 bases and J by 0 bases, with 14 bases between them. The length of the CDR3 is 16 residues. Here the CDR3 reads CASSDTRGYMNTEAFF. The CDR3 bases are TGTGCCAGCAGTGACACCCGCGGGTACATGAACACTGAAGCTTTCTTT.

This rearrangement joins TRBV27 to TRBJ2-1; D possibly corresponds to TRBD2 (7 bases). There are 13 residues in the CDR3. The germline gives CDR1 MNHEY, CDR2 SMNVEV (reference sequence). Deletions cut 9 bases from V and 8 bases from J, with 17 bases between. CDR3: CARGGPTGDEQFF. The CDR3 region has the DNA TGTGCCAGGGGGGGGCCCACCGGGGATGAGCAGTTCTTC.

The chain uses TRBV7-9 and TRBJ1-3; 10 bases are a match to TRBD1. This CDR3 region has 16 residues. CDR1 is SEHNR and CDR2 is FQNEAQ in the germline V gene (reference sequence). V was clipped by 5 bases and J by 0 bases; unmatched bases: 4. This CDR3 reads CASSPGTGASGNTIYF. The CDR3 nucleotides read TGTGCCAGCAGCCCTGGGACAGGGGCCTCTGGAAACACCATATATTTT.